The clone carrying this T cell receptor (beta chain) was seen at least ten times. This sample was included in a study of T cells in Graves' hyperthyroidism and ophthalmopathy. J was trimmed by 7 bases and V by 3 bases; bases with no gene match: 14. This CDR3 region has 17 residues. In making diagnoses, clinical symptoms, serum thyroxine and TRAb, thyroid ultrasound and orbital computed tomography were all used. TCR beta CDR3 regions were amplified from RNA. The HTBI primer set drove a first-round RT-PCR of the TCR CDR3. Each CDR3 protein gets one entry after TCRdb re-called the multiplex PCR reads with MiXCR. The sample includes about 530,000 distinct CDR3 sequences, about a sixth of them seen just once.

The chain couples TRBV12-3 or TRBV12-4 to TRBJ2-1; 8 bases are a match to TRBD2. Sequenced: blood. The sequence derives from a woman aged 18-29 years with Graves' ophthalmopathy. CDR3 residues: CASSFTRGGLALNEQFF. CDR3 coding DNA: TGTGCCAGCAGTTTCACTCGGGGCGGACTAGCTTTAAATGAGCAGTTCTTC.